The clone carrying this T cell receptor (beta chain) has more than one count but fewer than ten. Extracted RNA was reverse transcribed, and the resulting cDNA served as sequencing template. Libraries were prepared by immunoSEQ multiplex PCR; TCRdb keeps only in-frame clonotypes and omits some of them. The sample has over 85,000 clones, roughly 41% seen once. The source of the sample is a study of CD8+ T cells in alopecia areata. Trimming cost V 1 base and J 2 bases, with 10 bases left between them. The germline V gene encodes CDR1 SNHLY and CDR2 FYNNEI. This CDR3 is built from 15 residues. The chain links TRBV2 to TRBJ2-3, with D tentatively TRBD1 (5 bases). This receptor was identified in a human donor with alopecia areata. Material: CD4+ T cells sorted from blood. The CDR3 is CASSEGTPITDTQYF. The CDR3, as DNA: TGTGCCAGCAGTGAAGGGACACCGATCACAGATACGCAGTATTTT. Variable domain in full (rest from reference TRBV2 and TRBJ2-3): EPEVTQTPSHQVTQMGQEVILRCVPISNHLYFYWYRQILGQKVEFLVSFYNNEISEKSEIFDDQFSVERPDGSNFTLKIRSTKLEDSAMYFCASSEGTPITDTQYFGPGTRLTVL.